The 28 T cell receptor beta chains in this list originate from one sample, sequenced in a study of T cell responses to AZD1222 COVID-19 vaccine. TCRdb's table, derived via immunoSEQ multiplex PCR, lists solely in-frame clones and lacks some. The sample contains tens of thousands of clones, about nine tenths of which appear only once. Sequencing was performed on peripheral blood, taken 28 days after the second AZD1222 dose. Receptors were obtained from an adult who received the AZD1222 COVID-19 vaccine.

This chain joins TRBV5-5 and TRBJ2-7, with D perhaps matching TRBD2 (6 bases). This CDR3 has 14 residues. Germline CDR1 SGHKS, CDR2 YYEKEE (reference sequence). V lost 1 base and J lost 4, with 12 bases in between. CDR3 DNA sequence: TGTGCCAGCAGCTTGTCCTATGGGACTTACGAGCAGTACTTC. Translated: CASSLSYGTYEQYF.

The gene calls are TRBV6-2 or TRBV6-3 and TRBJ2-7; TRBD2 aligns across 10 bases. The germline gives CDR1 MNHEY, CDR2 SVGEGT. The CDR3 is made up of 16 amino acids. Losses at the gene ends were 4 bases for V and 7 bases for J; bases not matched to a gene: 13. DNA of the CDR3: TGTGCCAGCAGTTCGGGGGCTAGCGGGAGATGGGAAGAGCAGTACTTC. It translates to CASSSGASGRWEEQYF.

The rearrangement links TRBV11-2 to TRBJ2-7, with D hard to call. This CDR3 is built from 15 residues. From germline, CDR1 is SGHAT and CDR2 FQNNGV. Trimming took 1 base from V and 0 from J, leaving 10 bases between them. In DNA form, the CDR3 reads TGTGCCAGCAGCTTAGGCGGAACCCGCTCCTACGAGCAGTACTTC. Protein: CASSLGGTRSYEQYF.

V usage is TRBV29-1 and J usage is TRBJ1-1, with 9 nucleotides matching TRBD1. The CDR3 contains 12 residues. From germline, CDR1 is SQVTM and CDR2 ANQGSEA. V trimming: 8 bases; J trimming: 4 bases; junction bases outside the gene matches: 5. This CDR3 is CSIQDRGTEAFF. The CDR3 bases are TGCAGCATCCAGGACAGGGGCACTGAAGCTTTCTTT.

V gene TRBV29-1 combines with J gene TRBJ2-3, with unresolved D. Between the trimmed V and J ends, which lost 3 bases and 0 bases, there was a span of 22 bases. The CDR3 length is 18 residues. Germline lookup yields CDR1 SQVTM and CDR2 ANQGSEA. CDR3 bases: TGCAGCGTTGACGTAAGGGCCAGACGTGGGATTAGCACAGATACGCAGTATTTT. The encoded protein is CSVDVRARRGISTDTQYF.

The CDR3 DNA reads as TGCGCCAGCAGCCAAGTAGGGGGGATCCCCTATAATTCACCCCTCCACTTT. Its protein is CASSQVGGIPYNSPLHF. The chain links TRBV4-1 to TRBJ1-6, with TRBD1 as a possible D gene (6 bases). This CDR3 has 17 residues. From germline, CDR1 is MGHRA and CDR2 YSYEKL. Trimming removed 1 base from V and 2 bases from J, with 12 bases in between.

This clone was counted a few times. Other DNA sequences of this sample code for an identical CDR3. V gene TRBV7-2 combines with J gene TRBJ1-2; 10 nucleotides agree with TRBD1. The CDR3 length is 15 residues. Germline values: CDR1 SGHTA, CDR2 FQGNSA. The V segment lost 1 base and the J segment 7 bases; nucleotides outside the gene matches: 6. The CDR3 reads CASSLGGTGVSGYTF. CDR3 coding DNA: TGTGCCAGCAGCTTAGGGGGGACAGGGGTTTCTGGCTACACCTTC.

The chain combines TRBV19 with TRBJ1-2; D might be TRBD1 (6 bases). Germline CDR1 reads LNHDA; CDR2 reads SQIVND (reference sequence). This CDR3 region has 12 residues. V was clipped by 6 bases and J by 6 bases, with 11 bases between them. The CDR3 loop reads CASSWNRDGYTF. DNA for the CDR3: TGTGCCAGTAGCTGGAACAGGGATGGCTACACCTTC.

The rearrangement links TRBV7-3 to TRBJ2-1, with D unresolved. V lost 5 bases and J 0 bases, leaving 14 bases between the germline ends. Germline V gives CDR1 SGHTA, CDR2 FQGTGA. The length of the CDR3 is 16 residues. CDR3 sequence (DNA): TGTGCCAGCAGCCTCCGTGGGTCGAGCTCCTACAATGAGCAGTTCTTC. Translation gives CASSLRGSSSYNEQFF.

The chain joins TRBV24-1 to TRBJ2-1, with 9 bases fitting TRBD1. CDR3 length equals 13 residues. CDR1 is KGHDR, CDR2 SFDVKD, per germline. Trimming cost V 9 bases and J 5 bases; bases outside gene matches: 4. The CDR3 DNA is TGTGCCACCGGGGACAGGGCCAACAATGAGCAGTTCTTC. Its translation: CATGDRANNEQFF.

The gene calls are TRBV5-4 and TRBJ1-2, with D perhaps TRBD1 (6 bases). This CDR3 comprises 15 residues. Germline V gene sequence: CDR1 SGHNT, CDR2 YYREEE (reference sequence). V was cut by 5 bases and J by 6 bases, with 20 bases left in between. The chain's CDR3 is CASSLEVQGGNGYTF. The CDR3 nucleotides are TGTGCCAGCAGTTTAGAGGTACAGGGAGGGAATGGCTACACCTTC.

This chain links TRBV27 with TRBJ1-3; 8 nucleotides agree with TRBD1. Germline loops: CDR1 MNHEY, CDR2 SMNVEV (reference sequence). The CDR3 totals 16 residues. The V and J ends lost 4 bases and 4 bases, in that order; junction bases with no gene match: 9. As DNA, the CDR3 is TGTGCCAGCAGTTCATATGGACAGGGATCGGGAAACACCATATATTTT. Translating gives CASSSYGQGSGNTIYF.

This clone was recorded only once. The chain combines TRBV5-1 with TRBJ2-7, with D perhaps TRBD1 (6 bases). There are 14 residues in the CDR3. V was clipped by 0 bases and J by 3 bases, with 10 bases between them. Germline loops: CDR1 SGHRS, CDR2 YFSETQ. CDR3 DNA: TGCGCCAGCAGCTTGGTATCAGGGGACTACGAGCAGTACTTC. This gives the protein CASSLVSGDYEQYF. Looking up the rest from reference TRBV5-1 and TRBJ2-7 gives the full variable domain: KAGVTQTPRYLIKTRGQQVTLSCSPISGHRSVSWYQQTPGQGLQFLFEYFSETQRNKGNFPGRFSGRQFSNSRSEMNVSTLELGDSALYLCASSLVSGDYEQYFGPGTRLTVT.

V gene TRBV7-7 combines with J gene TRBJ2-3; 7 nucleotides line up with TRBD2. The CDR3 is made up of 14 amino acids. The V gene end was trimmed by 5 bases and the J gene end by 3 bases; junction bases not matched to a gene: 5. CDR1 SSHAT and CDR2 FNYEAQ come from the germline V gene (reference sequence). The CDR3 protein is CASSLSGYTDTQYF. Here the CDR3 DNA reads TGTGCCAGCAGCCTTAGCGGGTATACAGATACGCAGTATTTT.

The rearrangement joins TRBV7-9 to TRBJ2-2; D not resolved. Trimming removed 4 bases from V and 2 bases from J, with 11 bases in between. The CDR3 has 15 residues. Germline assignment: CDR1 SEHNR and CDR2 FQNEAQ (reference sequence). As DNA, the CDR3 is TGTGCCAGCAGCTCCTTGCTCCCAAACACCGGGGAGCTGTTTTTT. Translated: CASSSLLPNTGELFF.

CDR3 coding DNA: TGTGCCAGCAGCCAAGATTACGGGGGGACTGAAGCTTTCTTT. This encodes CASSQDYGGTEAFF. The chain links TRBV3-1 (or the pseudogene TRBV3-2) to TRBJ1-1; the D gene is possibly TRBD1 (5 bases). Trimming stripped 0 bases from V and 5 bases from J, with 10 bases between. Germline CDR1 reads LGHDT; CDR2 reads YNNKEL (reference sequence). This CDR3 has 14 residues.

The J gene is TRBJ2-1, the V gene TRBV4-3; D uncertain. The CDR3 sequence is 16 residues long. The V and J ends lost 1 base and 4 bases respectively, with 14 bases between them. Germline values: CDR1 LGHNA, CDR2 YSLEER. CDR3 nucleotide sequence: TGCGCCAGCAGCCAAGGAACCCTCTATTCTTACAATGAGCAGTTCTTC. Residues: CASSQGTLYSYNEQFF.

The chain combines TRBV11-3 with TRBJ2-3; D not certain. Per germline, CDR1 SGHNT and CDR2 YENEEA. V dropped 5 bases and J dropped 5 bases, with 11 bases sitting between them. CDR3 length: 13 amino acids. The CDR3 sequence: CASSPPSGDTQYF. Here the CDR3 DNA reads TGTGCCAGCAGCCCCCCCTCCGGAGATACGCAGTATTTT.

The rearrangement joins TRBV2 to TRBJ2-7, with D perhaps assigned TRBD1 or TRBD2 (6 bases each). V lost 4 bases to trimming and J lost 4 bases, with 17 bases between them. Germline-derived CDR1 and CDR2 are SNHLY and FYNNEI. CDR3 length equals 15 residues. The CDR3 loop is CASSGEGGGLYEQYF. The CDR3 bases are TGTGCCAGCAGTGGTGAGGGGGGAGGCCTGTACGAGCAGTACTTC.

There are a few counts of this clone. The genes are TRBV7-9 and TRBJ1-1, with D unclear. V was pared by 6 bases and J by 3 bases, with 11 bases between. CDR1 and CDR2 from the germline V gene are SEHNR and FQNEAQ (reference sequence). This CDR3 is built from 13 residues. CDR3 nucleotides: TGTGCCAGCAGACAATCCGCGGACACTGAAGCTTTCTTT. Its translation is CASRQSADTEAFF.

The V call is TRBV7-9, the J call TRBJ1-6; D is unresolved. Germline assignment: CDR1 SEHNR and CDR2 FQNEAQ (reference sequence). Trimming left V 5 bases short and J 8 bases short, with 10 bases between. This CDR3 region has 13 residues. CDR3 in amino acids: CASSPPWDSPLHF. The CDR3 DNA follows: TGTGCCAGCAGCCCGCCGTGGGATTCACCCCTCCACTTT.

The chain recombines TRBV18 with TRBJ1-2; possible D gene TRBD1, 6 bases. Germline V gene sequence: CDR1 KGHSH, CDR2 LQKENI. V shed 3 bases and J shed 1 base, with 18 bases lying between them. The CDR3 totals 17 residues. CDR3 DNA: TGTGCCAGCTCACCCTATACCTCGGACAGCCTTAACTATGGCTACACCTTC. Its protein is CASSPYTSDSLNYGYTF.

The CDR3 loop is CASSWGRNTEAFF. CDR3 DNA sequence: TGTGCCAGCAGCTGGGGGAGGAACACTGAAGCTTTCTTT. This chain uses TRBV11-3 with TRBJ1-1; possibly TRBD1 for D (5 bases). The V end was cut by 4 bases, the J end by 1 base, with 7 bases between. The CDR3 runs 13 residues. Germline V gene data show CDR1 as SGHNT and CDR2 as YENEEA.

The chain joins TRBV9 to TRBJ1-3; TRBD1 matches at 9 bases. CDR3 length: 15 amino acids. Germline values: CDR1 SGDLS, CDR2 YYNGEE. Germline trimming cut 5 bases from V and 4 bases from J; bases unmatched to any gene: 7. The CDR3 region is CASSYTGGQGNTIYF. CDR3 nucleotide sequence: TGTGCCAGCAGTTACACAGGGGGCCAAGGAAACACCATATATTTT.

The chain joins TRBV5-1 to TRBJ2-1, with D perhaps TRBD2 (6 bases). Trimming shortened V by 0 bases and J by 0 bases, and 10 bases separated the two germline ends. CDR1 and CDR2 (germline): SGHRS, YFSETQ. The CDR3 is made up of 16 amino acids. The chain's CDR3 is CASSLDAGSSYNEQFF. CDR3 nucleotides: TGCGCCAGCAGCTTGGACGCGGGGAGCTCCTACAATGAGCAGTTCTTC.

The V call is TRBV20-1, the J call TRBJ1-1, with TRBD1 matching over 8 bases. V was pared by 4 bases and J by 0 bases, with 7 bases of the junction left unmatched. Germline V lookup: CDR1 DFQATT, CDR2 SNEGSKA (reference sequence). The CDR3 totals 15 residues. The CDR3 DNA sequence: TGCAGTGCTAATGACAGGGGCGATGTGAACACTGAAGCTTTCTTT. Amino acid sequence: CSANDRGDVNTEAFF.

V is TRBV5-4 and J is TRBJ2-2; 13 bases are a match to TRBD2. The CDR3 loop spans 19 amino acids. CDR1 SGHNT and CDR2 YYREEE come from the germline V gene (reference sequence). V lost 4 bases, J lost 6 bases, and 15 bases stayed unmatched. CDR3 residues: CASSQGLAGFRGNAGELFF. DNA of the CDR3: TGTGCCAGCAGCCAGGGACTAGCGGGATTTCGGGGAAATGCCGGGGAGCTGTTTTTT.

This chain links TRBV11-3 with TRBJ2-7; TRBD2 agrees at 9 bases. Germline CDR1 is SGHNT and CDR2 is YENEEA. The CDR3 has 15 amino acids. The ends lost 5 bases at V and 6 bases at J; junction bases unmatched: 11. CDR3 DNA: TGTGCCAGCAGCGCTTCTAGCGGGATCTCTCCCGAGCAGTACTTC. Its translation is CASSASSGISPEQYF.